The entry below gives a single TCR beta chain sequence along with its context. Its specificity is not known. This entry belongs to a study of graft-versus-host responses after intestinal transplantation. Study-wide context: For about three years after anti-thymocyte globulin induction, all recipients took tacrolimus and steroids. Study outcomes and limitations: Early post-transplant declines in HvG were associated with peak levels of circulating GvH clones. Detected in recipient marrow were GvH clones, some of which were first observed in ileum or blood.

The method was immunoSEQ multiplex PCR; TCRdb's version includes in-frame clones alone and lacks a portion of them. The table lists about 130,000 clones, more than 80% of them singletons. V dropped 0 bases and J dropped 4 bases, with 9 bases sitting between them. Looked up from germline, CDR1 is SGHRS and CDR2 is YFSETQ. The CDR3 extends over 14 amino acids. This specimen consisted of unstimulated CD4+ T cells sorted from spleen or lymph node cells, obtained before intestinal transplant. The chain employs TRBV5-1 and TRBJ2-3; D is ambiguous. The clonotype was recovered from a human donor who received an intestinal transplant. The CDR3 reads CASSLAQGPDTQYF. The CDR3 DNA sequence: TGCGCCAGCAGCTTGGCCCAAGGTCCAGATACGCAGTATTTT.